This TCR beta chain was recovered during a study of control samples from healthy donors and cancer patients (dated by TCRdb to the early 2020s). With respect to this clone: The antigen it recognizes is unknown. No base quality information exists; no much larger clone differs at one position.

Libraries came from the immunoSEQ multiplex PCR assay. The immuneACCESS repertoire file appears here via TCRdb, limited to in-frame rearrangements. These files lack a portion of the clones; in checked studies, under half of the deficit traces to unresolved V genes, and the cause of the others is not known. This sample has tens of thousands of clones in its table, and about nine tenths of those were observed once. In total, the top ten clones hold roughly 12% of the sample. For this chain, trimming is 3 bases at the V end and 10 bases at the J end, and the number of junction bases without a gene match is 3. The germline V gene yields MRHNA for CDR1 and SNTAGT for CDR2. The CDR3, cysteine through phenylalanine, is 12 amino acids long. The kept DNA is CDR3 alone, 36 bases in frame from the first base.

The specimen was PBMCs. This TCR derives from a man aged 50 to 60 with lung cancer. The V gene is TRBV6-4 and the J gene is TRBJ2-1; 7 central bases correspond to TRBD2. This receptor has the CDR3 CASSEGGREQFF. The DNA sequence reads TGTGCCAGCAGTGAAGGCGGGAGAGAGCAGTTCTTC.